This T cell receptor (beta chain) was captured in a study of shared clonotypes between healthy human individuals (dated by TCRdb to 2020 to 2021). Background for the entire study: A couple of women and a few men aged 18 to 49 years were included in the cohort. For each donor, CD4 naive and CD4 memory were each given three plates, CD8 naive was given two plates, and CD8 memory was given one plate. To estimate repertoire size and how much clonotypes are shared between individuals, the study performed deep sequencing of blood TCR repertoires from a few healthy adults. Libraries were prepared and TCR repertoires were sequenced by different laboratories using diverse techniques, in order to increase sequencing depth and limit assay-specific biases. Leukapheresis yielded between about 0.94 and 8.9 billion PBMCs per donor. The research as a whole found: The genetic and exposure-history diversity represented was limited by the small number of donors. Estimated clonotype richness was generally larger for naive than for memory subsets. Based on pairwise subsampling, the degree of clonotype sharing among donors was expected to be affected by sequencing depth. Sampling was limited to blood, and TCR repertoires in tissue likely differ from TCR repertoires in blood. About 5% of naive CD4, 3.5% of naive CD8, 2.3% of memory CD4, and 0.35% to 0.5% of memory CD8 clonotypes were shared across several donors. Rarefaction of sorted-subset datasets indicated incomplete sequencing despite the large sequencing depth. Compared with non-shared clonotypes, the clonotypes found in all four sorted-subset donors had higher generation probabilities.

Relative to germline, V is 3 bases shorter and J is 9 bases shorter, with 12 bases between their ends. Per the germline V gene, MGHDK is the CDR1 and SYGVNS is the CDR2. The CDR3 holds 13 amino acids from the cysteine to the phenylalanine. Only the CDR3 DNA stays, 39 bases, in frame from base 1. The donors were healthy, HIV-negative adults with no recently reported acute infections or vaccinations. Only Caucasian adults living in Nashville, Tennessee, USA were represented among the donors. CD4+ T cells were enriched through magnetic negative selection, after which naive cells were positively selected on CD45RA and the remaining negative fraction served as the memory subset. After blood collection by leukapheresis, PBMCs were isolated using Ficoll-Histopaque density gradient centrifugation and then cryopreserved in the vapor phase of liquid nitrogen. Analytical flow cytometry was used to check the purity and quantity of every magnetically sorted T cell population. Genomic DNA was isolated from each sorted fraction and quantified by UV absorbance on a Nanodrop 2000c.

TCR CDR3 regions were amplified from genomic DNA by multiplex PCR using the deep immunoSEQ assay. For each cell subset, the extracted genomic DNA was distributed evenly across all wells of several immunoSEQ 96-well plates, and each plate served as one replicate. For sorted subsets, roughly 200 ng of genomic DNA, equivalent to 30,000 or so T cell genomes, went into each replicate PCR. Purified libraries were quantified with a Qubit 3.0 fluorometer, sized on a Bioanalyzer 2100, and re-quantified with the KAPA Library Quantification kit. Every immunoSEQ 96-well plate was sequenced on a separate single-read 150-cycle Illumina NextSeq 550 flow cell. Per the authors' processing: Because only junctional sequences without quality scores were contained in the immunoSEQ output, filtering matching that applied to full-length reads could not be performed. Sequences were annotated with PyIR, a Python wrapper for IgBLAST v1.9, using IMGT germline references to assign V/J genes and CDR3. Reads were filtered out if the reads had weak V/J assignments (E-value above 1e-6), no CDR3, stop codons, out-of-frame junctions, or ambiguous translated residues. V3J clonotypes were defined by identical inferred V gene, J gene, and CDR3 amino acid sequence. Percentage overlap between repertoires was calculated by dividing the number of shared unique clonotypes by the size of the smaller repertoire. Three approaches were used to assess repertoire richness: RTK rarefaction, the Chao1 estimator, and Recon v2.1 estimates of unobserved clonotypes. For all TCRbeta clonotypes obtained by the gDNA method from a few donors, generation probabilities were computed with OLGA. TCRdb provides this immuneACCESS table in a form limited to in-frame rearrangements. Some clones are lacking; in checked studies, under half of them reflect an unresolved V gene, and why the rest are absent is not known. The V and J calls and clone size are taken from that table; D and trimming were inferred from the DNA. Present in this sample are about 1,500,000 clones, approximately 96% of which were seen just once. The biggest ten clones account for 0.95% to 1.5% of the sample.

About this clone itself: Its recognized antigen is unknown. No much larger clone is present one base from it, and per-base qualities are unavailable.

The sequence links TRBV25-1 to TRBJ1-5, and the D gene may be TRBD1, 5 bases matching. The sequenced material came from naive CD4+ T cells sorted from blood. Reading the label with the study, this specimen's cell subset or site is: CD45RA+ positively selected. The receptor comes from a man under 40 in good health. The CDR3 amino acid sequence is: CASSEPGGPPQHF. In nucleotides, the sequence is TGTGCCAGCAGTGAGCCGGGGGGTCCGCCCCAGCATTTT.